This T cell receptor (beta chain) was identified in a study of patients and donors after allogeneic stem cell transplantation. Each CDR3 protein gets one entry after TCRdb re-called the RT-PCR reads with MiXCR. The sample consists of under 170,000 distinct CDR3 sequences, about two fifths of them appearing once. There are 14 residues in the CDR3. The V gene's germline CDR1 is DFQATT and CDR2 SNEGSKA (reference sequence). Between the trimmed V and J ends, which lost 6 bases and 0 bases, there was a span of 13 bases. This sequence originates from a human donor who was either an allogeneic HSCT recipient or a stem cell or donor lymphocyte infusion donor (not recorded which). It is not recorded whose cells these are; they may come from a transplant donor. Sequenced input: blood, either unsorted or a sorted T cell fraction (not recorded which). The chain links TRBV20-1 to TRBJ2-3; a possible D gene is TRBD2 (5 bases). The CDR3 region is CSALAALSTDTQYF. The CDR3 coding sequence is TGCAGTGCCCTAGCTGCACTTAGCACAGATACGCAGTATTTT.